This T cell receptor beta chain comes out of a study of OX40 agonist ivuxolimab in advanced cancers. Study context: Ivuxolimab was administered intravenously to patients at 0.01 to 10 mg/kg every 2 weeks.

Details on this clone: Its antigen remains unidentified.

Notes on the study in general: Among the lowest peripheral clonal expansion occurred in 0.1-3.0 mg/kg partial responders.

In germline, CDR1 is MNHEY, CDR2 SVGAGI. The V and J ends lost 6 bases and 0 bases respectively, with 8 bases between them. The CDR3 is 14 residues long. Only in-frame clones appear in the TCRdb table, and some are missing; sequencing was by immunoSEQ multiplex PCR. The table lists 50,000 to 85,000 clones, 85% of them singletons, with roughly 4% in the top ten. Excluded were patients having autoimmune disease history or systemic immunosuppression. This receptor was taken from an adult with an advanced solid tumor such as melanoma, head and neck, liver or kidney cancer. The chain employs TRBV6-5 and TRBJ2-2; no clear D gene. This sample comprised CD4+ or CD8+ T cells sorted from blood, obtained in a trial of the OX40 agonist ivuxolimab. CDR3 coding DNA: TGTGCCAGCAGAAGAAATGCGAACACCGGGGAGCTGTTTTTT. Amino acids: CASRRNANTGELFF.